These 16 T cell receptor beta chains share one sample of origin, sequenced in a study of blood T cell repertoires in COVID-19. Assay: immunoSEQ multiplex PCR; the TCRdb copy retains only in-frame clones and omits some. The sample comprises approximately 190,000 clones, 82% of which are singletons, and about 7.8% rests with the top ten. Material for sequencing was peripheral blood. The receptors shown here come from a woman in her fifties or sixties with COVID-19, enrolled during active disease.

This chain uses TRBV7-9 with TRBJ1-4; 12 bases are a match to TRBD1. The CDR3 covers 16 residues. Per germline, CDR1 SEHNR and CDR2 FQNEAQ (reference sequence). V lost 7 bases and J lost 5; bases outside the gene matches: 8. The CDR3: CASKPRGQGANEKLFF. In nucleotides, the CDR3 is TGTGCCAGCAAACCGAGGGGACAGGGGGCCAATGAAAAACTGTTTTTT.

The J gene is TRBJ2-1, the V gene TRBV4-3; 9 bases line up with TRBD2. This CDR3 spans 19 amino acids. The V and J ends lost 0 bases and 0 bases, in that order; junction bases with no gene match: 9. CDR1 is LGHNA, CDR2 YSLEER, per germline. CDR3 coding DNA: TGCGCCAGCAGCCAAGAGGGGGGTAGCGGGAGACCCTCCTACAATGAGCAGTTCTTC. Protein: CASSQEGGSGRPSYNEQFF.

This clone was observed once. The CDR3 spells CASSRGYNEQFF. The CDR3 DNA sequence: TGTGCCAGCAGTAGAGGGTACAATGAGCAGTTCTTC. V and J are TRBV27 and TRBJ2-1; weak D call: TRBD2 (5 bases). Germline V gene sequence: CDR1 MNHEY, CDR2 SMNVEV (reference sequence). The V gene lost 5 bases and the J gene lost 4 bases, with 6 bases spanning the gap. CDR3 length: 12 residues.

The V gene is TRBV9, the J gene TRBJ2-2; possibly TRBD2 for D (5 bases). Germline V gene lookup returns CDR1 SGDLS and CDR2 YYNGEE. CDR3 size: 15 residues. The V end was cut by 0 bases, the J end by 1 base, with 7 bases between. The CDR3 region has the DNA TGTGCCAGCAGCGTAGCGGGGAAGAACACCGGGGAGCTGTTTTTT. Translation gives CASSVAGKNTGELFF.

The chain employs TRBV6-1 and TRBJ2-7; possible D gene TRBD1, 5 bases. Germline CDR1 MNHNS, CDR2 SASEGT. V was pared by 3 bases and J by 5 bases, with 26 bases between. The CDR3 covers 18 residues. DNA of the CDR3: TGTGCCAGCAGTGACCCCCGCGGCGCACACAGGTCTACCCACGAGCAGTACTTC. Amino acid sequence: CASSDPRGAHRSTHEQYF.

The rearrangement uses TRBV10-1 and TRBJ1-4; D ambiguous. Trimming took off 6 bases at V and 3 bases at J, with 11 bases between the two ends. The CDR3 runs 14 residues. Looked up from germline, CDR1 is WNHNN and CDR2 is SYGVQD (reference sequence). In DNA, the CDR3 is TGCGCCAGCAGCGAATCGCTAGCTAATGAAAAACTGTTTTTT. Its translation is CASSESLANEKLFF.

Here the CDR3 reads CATRRDRANSPLHF. The CDR3 DNA reads TGTGCCACCAGAAGGGACAGGGCTAATTCACCCCTCCACTTT. V usage is TRBV28 and J usage is TRBJ1-6; TRBD1 aligns across 9 bases. Germline lookup yields CDR1 MDHEN and CDR2 SYDVKM. The junction had 7 bases not matched to a gene; V was cut back by 10 bases and J by 6 bases. The CDR3 sequence is 14 residues long.

This clone was recorded many times. This rearrangement joins TRBV2 to TRBJ2-2, with D possibly being TRBD2 (5 bases). Trimming shortened V by 7 bases and J by 5 bases, and 14 bases separated the two germline ends. Germline V gene sequence: CDR1 SNHLY, CDR2 FYNNEI. The CDR3 extends over 14 amino acids. The CDR3 DNA reads as TGTGCCAGCAAACGGGGTGAGCGGACCGGGGAGCTGTTTTTT. This translates into CASKRGERTGELFF.

The chain employs TRBV5-4 and TRBJ2-3; 8 nucleotides line up with TRBD2. Unmatched junction bases numbered 4, after V lost 2 bases and J lost 2 bases. Looked up from germline, CDR1 is SGHNT and CDR2 is YYREEE (reference sequence). The CDR3 runs to 15 residues. DNA of the CDR3: TGTGCCAGCAGCTTTGAACTAGCGGACACAGATACGCAGTATTTT. Amino acid sequence: CASSFELADTDTQYF.

The V gene is TRBV28, the J gene TRBJ1-4, with TRBD1 matching 10 bases. Unmatched junction bases numbered 9, after V lost 4 bases and J lost 4 bases. This CDR3 region has 17 residues. The germline V gene has CDR1 MDHEN and CDR2 SYDVKM. This CDR3 is CASSYRGTGVGNEKLFF. CDR3 bases: TGTGCCAGCAGTTACCGCGGGACAGGGGTCGGTAATGAAAAACTGTTTTTT.

This clone was found once. The J gene is TRBJ2-3, the V gene TRBV7-2, with 10 nucleotides matching TRBD2. The CDR3 loop spans 14 amino acids. After removal of 7 bases from V and 7 bases from J, the junction contained 8 bases not matched to a gene. CDR1 and CDR2 (germline): SGHTA, FQGNSA. The CDR3 sequence is CASTLGLATNTQYF. CDR3 DNA sequence: TGTGCCAGCACCTTGGGACTAGCGACGAATACGCAGTATTTT.

This chain links TRBV5-1 with TRBJ2-1, with D tentatively TRBD1 (7 bases). V was clipped by 7 bases and J by 7 bases, with 12 bases between them. This CDR3 has 12 residues. Germline lookup yields CDR1 SGHRS and CDR2 YFSETQ. The CDR3 loop reads CASSRGDNEQFF. CDR3 bases: TGCGCCAGCTCCAGGGGGGATAATGAGCAGTTCTTC.

A single count supports this clone. V gene TRBV9 combines with J gene TRBJ1-1, with TRBD1 matching over 9 bases. Trimming cost V 3 bases and J 4 bases; bases outside gene matches: 7. The CDR3 runs 15 residues. CDR1 and CDR2 (germline): SGDLS, YYNGEE. The CDR3 DNA is TGTGCCAGCAGCGCGTTCACAGGGGGCGGCACTGAAGCTTTCTTT. This codes for CASSAFTGGGTEAFF. Complete variable domain (other parts from reference TRBV9 and TRBJ1-1): DSGVTQTPKHLITATGQRVTLRCSPRSGDLSVYWYQQSLDQGLQFLIQYYNGEERAKGNILERFSAQQFPDLHSELNLSSLELGDSALYFCASSAFTGGGTEAFFGQGTRLTVV.

The rearrangement uses TRBV5-1 and TRBJ1-4; D unresolved. Trimming took 4 bases from V and 3 from J, leaving 16 bases between them. This CDR3 has 16 amino acids. Germline V gene sequence: CDR1 SGHRS, CDR2 YFSETQ. This chain's CDR3 is CASSPEVRRANEKLFF. The CDR3 nucleotides are TGCGCCAGCAGCCCTGAGGTCAGGCGGGCTAATGAAAAACTGTTTTTT.

The V call is TRBV7-8, the J call TRBJ2-2; possibly TRBD1 for D (6 bases). The CDR3 sequence is 18 residues long. Trimming took off 5 bases at V and 6 bases at J, with 25 bases between the two ends. CDR1 is SGHVS, CDR2 FQNEAQ, per germline. CDR3 nucleotides: TGTGCCAGCAGCCCCAGGGGTTGGGCCGGGACACAGGCCGGGGAGCTGTTTTTT. It translates to CASSPRGWAGTQAGELFF.

This chain links TRBV5-1 with TRBJ1-1; TRBD1 aligns across 7 bases. From germline, CDR1 is SGHRS and CDR2 YFSETQ. This CDR3 region has 15 residues. Unmatched junction bases numbered 10, after V lost 3 bases and J lost 5 bases. The CDR3 region is CASSSLQGLITEAFF. DNA of the CDR3: TGCGCCAGCAGCTCCCTACAGGGGTTGATAACTGAAGCTTTCTTT.